This T cell receptor beta chain originates from a study of control samples from healthy donors and cancer patients. This CDR3 is 16 amino acids long. Germline V gene data show CDR1 as SGHVS and CDR2 as FQNEAQ. Deletions cut 2 bases from V and 10 bases from J, with 21 bases between. The data were produced by immunoSEQ multiplex PCR, yet TCRdb's version contains in-frame clones alone and is incomplete. Of 150,000 to 160,000 clones listed, more than 85% are singletons. The J gene is TRBJ2-1, the V gene TRBV7-8, with a possible D match to TRBD2 (5 bases). The sequence derives from a man aged 50 or older in good health. Sequencing used blood. CDR3 sequence reads: CASSLTQGRGSNEQFF. In DNA form, the CDR3 reads TGTGCCAGCAGCTTAACGCAAGGGAGAGGATCGAACGAGCAGTTCTTC.